Described below is a single TCR beta chain sequence and its context. The assay used was immunoSEQ (version v3.0), run at survey level. This table comes from immunoSEQ multiplex PCR, and its TCRdb copy is limited to in-frame clones, with some not included. The sample holds some 40,000 clones, roughly 93% seen once. This sample is part of a study of long-term antiretroviral therapy in people with HIV. Unmatched junction bases numbered 13, after V lost 3 bases and J lost 8 bases. The germline V gene has CDR1 SGHVS and CDR2 FNYEAQ. The CDR3 runs to 17 residues. All donors provided no fewer than one pre-ART and no fewer than two post-ART PBMC samples. The cryopreserved samples used held 1-10 million PBMC prior to extraction of DNA.

The material was unsorted PBMCs, obtained just over 9 years after starting antiretroviral therapy. The TCR sequence derives from a man under 40 with HIV. This chain joins TRBV7-6 and TRBJ1-6; 7 bases line up with TRBD1. CDR3 region: CASSLVPPGQPDSPLHF. In DNA form, the CDR3 reads TGTGCCAGCAGCTTGGTTCCCCCGGGACAGCCTGATTCACCCCTCCACTTT.